Listed below are T cell receptor beta chains from one sample, sequenced in a study of shared clonotypes between healthy human individuals. Profiled with immunoSEQ multiplex PCR; TCRdb holds only in-frame clones, not every one. The sample holds around 2.1 million clones, 93% seen once. The specimen was naive CD8+ T cells from PBMCs. The receptors derive from a young man in good health. Some clones in this sample may be carry-over from other donors' samples. CDR3s include the opening cysteine and the closing phenylalanine or tryptophan. The order of the fields is CDR3 DNA, CDR3 protein, D gene, V gene, J gene, clone size. A D gene is named only where the DNA matches it firmly. Expanded clones get a size class; other rows say once, few or many, or leave the size out.

TGTGCCAGCAGCTTAGACCCCTCCGCCTACGAGCAGTACTTC	CASSLDPSAYEQYF	NA	TRBV7-9	TRBJ2-7	NA
TGTGCCAGCAGTGAACAGGGTAGGGACACTGAAGCTTTCTTT	CASSEQGRDTEAFF	NA	TRBV25-1	TRBJ1-1	few
TGTGCCAGCAGCGCCCCCGGGACGGACTCCTACGAGCAGTACTTC	CASSAPGTDSYEQYF	NA	TRBV7-8	TRBJ2-7	NA
TGCGCCAGCAGCTCGGACAGGGAACTACAGACCCAGTACTTC	CASSSDRELQTQYF	TRBD1	TRBV5-1	TRBJ2-5	NA
TGTGCCAGCAGCGCCCGGGGACAGCTGAACACTGAAGCTTTCTTT	CASSARGQLNTEAFF	TRBD1	TRBV9	TRBJ1-1	NA
TGTGCCACAAAAGCGGGAGTCAACACCGGGGAGCTGTTTTTT	CATKAGVNTGELFF	TRBD2	TRBV19	TRBJ2-2	NA
TGTGCCAGCTCGGACAGGGGCAATGGCTACACCTTC	CASSDRGNGYTF	TRBD1	TRBV18	TRBJ1-2	NA
TGTGCCAGCAGCCCAGGCCGACTAAAGAGGGGAACAGAGACCCAGTACTTC	CASSPGRLKRGTETQYF	NA	TRBV7-2	TRBJ2-5	NA
TGTGCCAGCAGCTTAACCCTCAATCAGCCCCAGCATTTT	CASSLTLNQPQHF	NA	TRBV7-3	TRBJ1-5	once
TGTGCCAGCCTCGGGGGGGGCCTGAACACCGGGGAGCTGTTTTTT	CASLGGGLNTGELFF	TRBD2	TRBV25-1	TRBJ2-2	NA
TGTGCCAGCAGCTCAACTAGTAACCAGCCCCAGCATTTT	CASSSTSNQPQHF	NA	TRBV7-8	TRBJ1-5	few
TGTGCCAGCAGTCAAGGACTAGCGGTCACAGATACGCAGTATTTT	CASSQGLAVTDTQYF	TRBD2	TRBV6-4	TRBJ2-3	NA
TGTGCCAGCAGCGCGGCGGGAGGGCCCACCGGGGAGCTGTTTTTT	CASSAAGGPTGELFF	TRBD2	TRBV9	TRBJ2-2	NA
TGTGCCAGCAGCCTCGGAGGCAAGGATGGCTACACCTTC	CASSLGGKDGYTF	NA	TRBV13	TRBJ1-2	once
TGTGCCAGCAGCTTAGAGGTGATCAAAGCCAATGAGCAGTTCTTC	CASSLEVIKANEQFF	NA	TRBV13	TRBJ2-1	NA
TGTGCCATCAGTGGGTTGGGACAGGGGGTCTACGAGCAGTACTTC	CAISGLGQGVYEQYF	TRBD1	TRBV10-3	TRBJ2-7	NA
TGTGCCAGCAGTTACGGGGGACAGGGAGGGTATGGCTACACCTTC	CASSYGGQGGYGYTF	TRBD1	TRBV27	TRBJ1-2	NA
TGTGCCAGCAGCCCCTTGGGGGAGGGCCTAACTTACAATGAGCAGTTCTTC	CASSPLGEGLTYNEQFF	TRBD2	TRBV7-9	TRBJ2-1	NA
TGTGCCAGCAGTGCAGGGGCCTCCATAACCTACGAGCAGTACTTC	CASSAGASITYEQYF	NA	TRBV27	TRBJ2-7	NA
TGTGCCTGGAGTTCTGGCTGGGACACTGAAGCTTTCTTT	CAWSSGWDTEAFF	NA	TRBV30	TRBJ1-1	NA
TGTGCCAGCAGTTTTAGCGGGTTTTCCTACGAGCAGTACTTC	CASSFSGFSYEQYF	TRBD2	TRBV27	TRBJ2-7	NA
TGTGCCAGCAGGCATGGAGATGGGGAGACCCAGTACTTC	CASRHGDGETQYF	NA	TRBV7-9	TRBJ2-5	NA
TGTGCCTGGAGTGTAAGCCCACCAGGTAGCTCCTACAATGAGCAGTTCTTC	CAWSVSPPGSSYNEQFF	NA	TRBV30	TRBJ2-1	NA
TGCGCCAGCAGCCCGACGATCCGCCGGGACACCTTCCAGCAGTACTTC	CASSPTIRRDTFQQYF	NA	TRBV4-1	TRBJ2-7	once
TGTGCCAGCAGCTACTGGGGCGGTGGGAATCCCTCCTACAATGAGCAGTTCTTC	CASSYWGGGNPSYNEQFF	NA	TRBV27	TRBJ2-1	NA
TGCGCCAGCAGCTACCCCGGGACTCTATTTGGGGACACCGGGGAGCTGTTTTTT	CASSYPGTLFGDTGELFF	NA	TRBV4-3	TRBJ2-2	NA
TGCGCCAGCAGCCTCAGATTCACTTACGAGCAGTACTTC	CASSLRFTYEQYF	NA	TRBV4-1	TRBJ2-7	NA
TGTGCCAGCAGGACCCTCGGTGAGGGGGAGGCCGCTCCGAACACTGAAGCTTTCTTT	CASRTLGEGEAAPNTEAFF	NA	TRBV27	TRBJ1-1	once
TGTGCCAGCAGCCACGCCCGGGACAGGGATCCTCTCAATGATGAAAAACTGTTTTTT	CASSHARDRDPLNDEKLFF	TRBD1	TRBV7-9	TRBJ1-4	once
TGTGCCAGCAGTTTACTACTAGCTGCCTACAATGAGCAGTTCTTC	CASSLLLAAYNEQFF	NA	TRBV28	TRBJ2-1	NA
TGTGCCAGCAGTCCCGGACTACGCCACTACAATGAGCAGTTCTTC	CASSPGLRHYNEQFF	NA	TRBV28	TRBJ2-1	NA
TGTGCCAGCAGCTTGTACTACACAACAGGGGGAATCAATCAGCCCCAGCATTTT	CASSLYYTTGGINQPQHF	TRBD1	TRBV7-2	TRBJ1-5	NA
TGTGCCAGCAGCCCCGAACTAGCGGGTGCAACTAATGAAAAACTGTTTTTT	CASSPELAGATNEKLFF	NA	TRBV5-4	TRBJ1-4	NA
TGCGCCAGCAGCCAGGGACAGTTGAACACTGAAGCTTTCTTT	CASSQGQLNTEAFF	TRBD1	TRBV4-3	TRBJ1-1	few
TGTGCCATCAGTGAGGAGGGGGCAACTCAAGAGACCCAGTACTTC	CAISEEGATQETQYF	TRBD1	TRBV10-3	TRBJ2-5	once
TGCGCCAGCAGCCAAGAGACAGGCCGGATCACTGAAGCTTTCTTT	CASSQETGRITEAFF	NA	TRBV4-1	TRBJ1-1	NA
TGCAGCGTCTCTGAAGGGTTTTACGAGCAGTACTTC	CSVSEGFYEQYF	NA	TRBV29-1	TRBJ2-7	once
TGTGCCAGCAGCTTGGACGGCTATGGCTACACCTTC	CASSLDGYGYTF	NA	TRBV5-4	TRBJ1-2	NA
TGTGCCAGCAGTTTATCGTGGGGACAGGGAGCTGAAGCTTTCTTT	CASSLSWGQGAEAFF	TRBD1	TRBV27	TRBJ1-1	NA
TGTGCCAGCAGTCCGACAGGGGGTAACACAGATACGCAGTATTTT	CASSPTGGNTDTQYF	TRBD1	TRBV6-5	TRBJ2-3	NA
TGTGCCAGCAGTGACGGAACTAAGCGGGCAACCCGGTACAATGAGCAGTTCTTC	CASSDGTKRATRYNEQFF	NA	TRBV2	TRBJ2-1	NA
TGTGCCAGCAGCTTGCCGGGACTAGCGGGAGTCGGTACCGGGGAGCTGTTTTTT	CASSLPGLAGVGTGELFF	TRBD2	TRBV7-8	TRBJ2-2	NA
TGTGCCAGCAGCCCGACAGGGGAGTACAATGAGCAGTTCTTC	CASSPTGEYNEQFF	TRBD1	TRBV6-5	TRBJ2-1	once
TGTGCCAGCAGCTCAACAGGGGGCAATCAGCCCCAGCATTTT	CASSSTGGNQPQHF	TRBD1	TRBV7-9	TRBJ1-5	few